This T cell receptor (beta chain) came from a study of blood T cell repertoires in COVID-19. Study at large: Collection of acute and convalescent COVID-19 samples took place in the United States, Italy and Spain. From T cells, B-cell-depleted T cells, or PBMCs came the material, which was cDNA or gDNA.

The CDR3 totals 15 residues. After removal of 4 bases from V and 2 bases from J, the junction contained 9 bases not matched to a gene. Germline V gene lookup returns CDR1 SGHNT and CDR2 YYREEE (reference sequence). Data came from immunoSEQ multiplex PCR; TCRdb stores just in-frame clones and leaves some out. The sample lists about 120,000 clones, about nine tenths occurring once. The sample was peripheral blood. This TCR was recovered from a human donor with active COVID-19. The donor label of this sample is uncertain. This chain links TRBV5-4 with TRBJ2-7; 7 bases are a match to TRBD1. The CDR3 region has the DNA TGTGCCAGCAGCCGGGGACAGACTTTTACCTACGAGCAGTACTTC. Translated: CASSRGQTFTYEQYF. The entire variable domain, with the rest obtained from reference TRBV5-4 and TRBJ2-7, is as follows: ETGVTQSPTHLIKTRGQQVTLRCSSQSGHNTVSWYQQALGQGPQFIFQYYREEENGRGNFPPRFSGLQFPNYSSELNVNALELDDSALYLCASSRGQTFTYEQYFGPGTRLTVT.